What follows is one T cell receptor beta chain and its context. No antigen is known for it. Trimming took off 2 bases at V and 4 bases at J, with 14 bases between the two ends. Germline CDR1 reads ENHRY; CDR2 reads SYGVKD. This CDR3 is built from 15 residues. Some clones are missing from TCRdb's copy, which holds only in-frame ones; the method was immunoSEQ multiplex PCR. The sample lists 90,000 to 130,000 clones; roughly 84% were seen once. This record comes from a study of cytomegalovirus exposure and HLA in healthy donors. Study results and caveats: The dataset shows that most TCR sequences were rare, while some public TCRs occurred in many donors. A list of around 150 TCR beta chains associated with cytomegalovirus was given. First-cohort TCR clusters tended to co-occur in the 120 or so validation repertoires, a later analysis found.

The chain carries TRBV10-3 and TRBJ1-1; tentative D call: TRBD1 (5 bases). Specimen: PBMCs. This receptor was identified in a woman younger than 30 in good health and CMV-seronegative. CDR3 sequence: CAISEVGGSSTEAFF. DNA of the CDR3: TGTGCCATCAGTGAGGTGGGGGGTTCGAGCACTGAAGCTTTCTTT.